This paragraph reports one T cell receptor (beta chain). What it recognizes is unknown. Measured with immunoSEQ multiplex PCR; TCRdb has only the in-frame clones, and not every one. The data contain 85,000 to 100,000 clones, approximately 90% of them singletons. CDR1 is MNHEY, CDR2 SVGAGI, per germline. CDR3 length equals 13 residues. The ends were cut back, 5 bases at V and 6 bases at J, with 13 bases in the middle. This record belongs to a study of graft-versus-host responses after intestinal transplantation. Study information: Every one of the recipients received anti-thymocyte globulin induction and afterwards took tacrolimus and steroids for approximately three years.

Study-level results: GvH clonotypes were identified within recipient marrow, with a subset emerging first in ileum or blood. The study found high graft-versus-host to host-versus-graft clonal ratios in allografts of patients with graft-donor T cell macrochimerism.

This receptor was obtained from a human donor who received an intestinal transplant. The sequencing here drew on unstimulated CD4+ T cells sorted from spleen or lymph node cells, taken before intestinal transplant. The chain has TRBV6-5 and TRBJ2-5; the D gene is possibly TRBD1 (7 bases). CDR3 coding DNA: TGTGCCAGCAGTCTACAGGGGAGGAAGACCCAGTACTTC. This codes for CASSLQGRKTQYF.